This T cell receptor beta chain derives from a study of cytomegalovirus exposure and HLA in healthy donors. Study background: Per a later analysis, the approximately 600 first-cohort and 120 validation repertoires shared one platform. Study-wide results and caveats: The study found most TCR sequences rare, yet found some public TCRs in many donors. Subsequent analysis showed first-cohort TCR clusters tending to co-occur in 120 validation repertoires. Researchers catalogued under 200 TCR beta chains as cytomegalovirus-associated.

Using immunoSEQ multiplex PCR, the repertoire was profiled, and TCRdb retains in-frame clones only, with some absent. Altogether under 95,000 clones are present, approximately 91% being singletons, with the ten largest covering about 2.2%. The CDR3 consists of 18 residues. J was trimmed by 1 base and V by 1 base; bases with no gene match: 8. Germline V gene data show CDR1 as SEHNR and CDR2 as FQNEAQ (reference sequence). Turning to this clone: The antigen is unknown.

Sample: PBMCs. This sequence was found in a man aged 25 to 40 in good health and CMV-seronegative. The genes are TRBV7-9 and TRBJ2-7; 12 bases fit TRBD2. The chain's CDR3 is CASSLDSWLAGGSYEQYF. The CDR3, as DNA: TGTGCCAGCAGCTTAGATAGTTGGCTAGCGGGAGGGTCCTACGAGCAGTACTTC.